At least ten counts were recorded for the clone carrying this T cell receptor beta chain. This entry comes from a study of human T cells and chemical hapten exposure. TCRdb reprocessed the RACE reads with MiXCR, giving one entry per CDR3 protein. This table has more than 150,000 distinct CDR3 sequences, 14% appearing once. Time point of the sample: patch test 1, 2 weeks after DPC sensitization. Documented treatment: therapeutic diphenylcyclopropenone sensitization with weekly scalp DPC. Germline CDR1 is SGHDN and CDR2 is FVKESK. Trimming left V 4 bases short and J 10 bases short, with 20 bases between. The CDR3 runs to 15 residues.

The specimen was whole blood, collected in connection with sensitization to the hapten diphenylcyclopropenone (DPC). This rearrangement joins TRBV14 to TRBJ2-1; D ambiguous. The origin of this receptor is a woman in her twenties or thirties with alopecia areata. Some clones in this sample may be carry-over from other donors' samples. CDR3 protein: CASSLNLDNLREQFF. Here the CDR3 DNA reads TGTGCCAGCAGCCTCAACCTAGACAATCTCAGAGAGCAGTTCTTC.